The 16 T cell receptor beta chains presented below share a single source sample, sequenced in a study of shared clonotypes between healthy human individuals. Naive CD8 cells lacked CD45RO and underwent positive selection for CCR7, leaving out terminally differentiated effector memory CD45RA+ cells. Clones were sequenced by immunoSEQ multiplex PCR, and TCRdb holds only the in-frame ones, with some missing. The sample consists of about 1.9 million clones, roughly 95% of them appearing once. Sample: naive CD8+ T cells from PBMCs. These TCRs come from a young man in good health. Some clones in this sample may be carry-over from other donors' samples.

The V and J genes are TRBV30 and TRBJ2-2; D uncertain. Germline CDR1 and CDR2: GTSNPN and SVGIG (reference sequence). V was pared by 4 bases and J by 3 bases, with 9 bases between. The CDR3 runs to 13 residues. In DNA, the CDR3 is TGTGCCTGGACTGCTAGTTACACCGGGGAGCTGTTTTTT. Protein product: CAWTASYTGELFF.

This sequence joins TRBV5-3 and TRBJ2-7, with D maybe TRBD1 (5 bases). TRBV5-3 is an open reading frame whose function is uncertain. This CDR3 is built from 16 residues. Trimming removed 4 bases from V and 5 bases from J, with 22 bases in between. The CDR3 region is CARSEPRVMKNHEQYF. In DNA form, the CDR3 reads TGTGCCAGAAGCGAACCCAGGGTAATGAAGAACCACGAGCAGTACTTC.

The chain couples TRBV28 to TRBJ1-2, with D uncertain. CDR3 length: 12 amino acids. The V end was cut by 5 bases, the J end by 4 bases, with 8 bases between. Germline V CDR1 and CDR2: MDHEN, SYDVKM. The CDR3 is CASSPLGYGYTF. The CDR3 nucleotides read TGTGCCAGCAGTCCCCTGGGCTATGGCTACACCTTC.

This chain uses TRBV7-2 with TRBJ2-7; D perhaps matches TRBD1 (6 bases). The CDR3 spans 15 residues. Deletions cut 2 bases from V and 3 bases from J, with 14 bases between. From germline, CDR1 is SGHTA and CDR2 FQGNSA. The CDR3 sequence: CASSLMSGAIYEQYF. As DNA, the CDR3 is TGTGCCAGCAGCTTAATGTCAGGGGCAATCTACGAGCAGTACTTC.

The chain combines TRBV29-1 with TRBJ2-1, with no clear D. The germline CDR1 and CDR2 sequences are SQVTM and ANQGSEA. V lost 3 bases to trimming and J lost 3 bases, with 3 bases between them. The CDR3 length is 11 residues. CDR3 DNA: TGCAGCGTTGACTTCTACAATGAGCAGTTCTTC. Amino acid sequence: CSVDFYNEQFF.

This sequence joins TRBV6-4 and TRBJ2-1; D unclear. CDR1 and CDR2 (germline): MRHNA, SNTAGT. There are 12 residues in the CDR3. Between the trimmed V and J ends, which lost 2 bases and 8 bases, there was a span of 7 bases. CDR3 in amino acids: CASSDLVYEQFF. CDR3 sequence (DNA): TGTGCCAGCAGTGACCTGGTCTATGAGCAGTTCTTC.

The V and J genes are TRBV28 and TRBJ1-5; D gene uncertain. Germline CDR1 is MDHEN and CDR2 is SYDVKM. V shed 7 bases and J shed 2 bases, with 15 bases lying between them. This CDR3 has 15 amino acids. The CDR3 sequence is CASIPVLRGNQPQHF. The CDR3 DNA reads TGTGCCAGCATTCCAGTCCTAAGGGGCAATCAGCCCCAGCATTTT.

V gene TRBV29-1 combines with J gene TRBJ1-1, with a weak D call TRBD1 (5 bases). Per germline, CDR1 SQVTM and CDR2 ANQGSEA. The CDR3 is made up of 13 amino acids. Trimming took 4 bases from V and 1 from J, leaving 10 bases between them. As DNA, the CDR3 is TGCAGCGTTGGAGGGGCCCCGAACACTGAAGCTTTCTTT. This codes for CSVGGAPNTEAFF.

The chain uses TRBV6-5 and TRBJ1-5; the D is unclear. Germline V gene data show CDR1 as MNHEY and CDR2 as SVGAGI. The CDR3 spans 13 residues. The ends were cut back, 6 bases at V and 2 bases at J, with 8 bases in the middle. The CDR3 is CASRPGGNQPQHF. As DNA, the CDR3 is TGTGCCAGCAGGCCCGGGGGCAATCAGCCCCAGCATTTT.

The rearrangement uses TRBV30 and TRBJ2-2; 11 nucleotides agree with TRBD2. Germline V gene data show CDR1 as GTSNPN and CDR2 as SVGIG (reference sequence). The CDR3 sequence is 19 residues long. Germline trimming cut 4 bases from V and 0 bases from J; bases unmatched to any gene: 13. The DNA of the CDR3 is TGTGCCTGGAACCCGGGACTAGCGGACGAAACTACGAACACCGGGGAGCTGTTTTTT. Translated, it gives CAWNPGLADETTNTGELFF. Together with reference TRBV30 and TRBJ2-2, the CDR3 gives the full variable domain: SQTIHQWPATLVQPVGSPLSLECTVEGTSNPNLYWYRQAAGRGLQLLFYSVGIGQISSEVPQNLSASRPQDRQFILSSKKLLLSDSGFYLCAWNPGLADETTNTGELFFGEGSRLTVL.

This chain links TRBV2 with TRBJ1-3, with no clear D. This CDR3 contains 15 residues. Germline loops: CDR1 SNHLY, CDR2 FYNNEI. Deletions cut 10 bases from V and 0 bases from J, with 16 bases between. The chain's CDR3 is CATPDPIVSGNTIYF. The CDR3 nucleotides are TGTGCCACCCCCGACCCAATTGTCTCTGGAAACACCATATATTTT.

The chain is built from TRBV7-2 and TRBJ2-7; D is possibly TRBD1 or TRBD2 (5 bases each). This CDR3 region has 14 residues. V was cut by 5 bases and J by 6 bases, with 17 bases left in between. CDR1 and CDR2 (germline): SGHTA, FQGNSA. The DNA for the CDR3 is TGTGCCAGCAGCCAATGGGACCTCTCCCCCGAGCAGTACTTC. Its protein is CASSQWDLSPEQYF. The whole variable domain, filled in from reference TRBV7-2 and TRBJ2-7, reads GAGVSQSPSNKVTEKGKDVELRCDPISGHTALYWYRQSLGQGLEFLIYFQGNSAPDKSGLPSDRFSAERTGGSVSTLTIQRTQQEDSAVYLCASSQWDLSPEQYFGPGTRLTVT.

The chain joins TRBV4-3 to TRBJ1-2, with D possibly matching TRBD1 (6 bases). CDR3 length equals 16 residues. V gave up 0 bases and J gave up 0 bases, with 11 bases separating them. Germline lookup yields CDR1 LGHNA and CDR2 YSLEER. The CDR3 DNA follows: TGCGCCAGCAGCCAAGATTACAGGGCCACTAACTATGGCTACACCTTC. This codes for CASSQDYRATNYGYTF.

The rearrangement links TRBV27 to TRBJ2-3; D not certain. Germline CDR1 reads MNHEY; CDR2 reads SMNVEV (reference sequence). The CDR3 runs to 15 residues. Trimming removed 2 bases from V and 0 bases from J, with 9 bases in between. This CDR3 reads CASSLVGRSTDTQYF. The CDR3 DNA reads TGTGCCAGCAGTTTAGTTGGGCGGAGCACAGATACGCAGTATTTT.

The chain joins TRBV19 to TRBJ1-1, with D perhaps TRBD1 (5 bases). With 2 bases removed from V and 0 bases from J, the gap between germline ends came to 13 bases. CDR3 length: 16 amino acids. From germline, CDR1 is LNHDA and CDR2 SQIVND (reference sequence). The CDR3 coding sequence is TGTGCCAGTAGTATAAATAGGTTGGGGGTGAACACTGAAGCTTTCTTT. Translation: CASSINRLGVNTEAFF.

CDR3 DNA: TGTGCCAGCAGCCCGCTAACAGGGGGCGCCTACAATGAGCAGTTCTTC. Translation: CASSPLTGGAYNEQFF. The chain carries TRBV7-9 and TRBJ2-1; 9 positions agree with TRBD1. The CDR3 totals 16 residues. Trimming cost V 5 bases and J 2 bases; bases outside gene matches: 7. CDR1 SEHNR and CDR2 FQNEAQ come from the germline V gene (reference sequence).